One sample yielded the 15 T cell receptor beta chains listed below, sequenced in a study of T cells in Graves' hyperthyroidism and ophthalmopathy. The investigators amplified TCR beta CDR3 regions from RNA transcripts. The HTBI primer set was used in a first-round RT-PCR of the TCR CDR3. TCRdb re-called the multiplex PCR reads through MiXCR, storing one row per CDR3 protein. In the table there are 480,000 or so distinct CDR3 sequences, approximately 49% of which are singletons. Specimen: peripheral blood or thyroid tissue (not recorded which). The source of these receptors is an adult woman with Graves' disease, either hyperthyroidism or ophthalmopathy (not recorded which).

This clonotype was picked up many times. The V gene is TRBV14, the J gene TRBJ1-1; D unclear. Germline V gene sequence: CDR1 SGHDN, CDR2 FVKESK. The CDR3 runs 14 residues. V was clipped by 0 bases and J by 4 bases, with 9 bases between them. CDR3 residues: CASSQDFRGTEAFF. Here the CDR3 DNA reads TGTGCCAGCAGCCAAGACTTCCGAGGCACTGAAGCTTTCTTT.

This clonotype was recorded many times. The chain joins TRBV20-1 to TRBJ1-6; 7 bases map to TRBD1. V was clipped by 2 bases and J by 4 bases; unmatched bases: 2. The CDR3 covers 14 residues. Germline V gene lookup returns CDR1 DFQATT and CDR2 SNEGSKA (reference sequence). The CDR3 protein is CSARTTGYNSPLHF. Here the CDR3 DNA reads TGCAGTGCTAGAACGACAGGGTATAATTCACCCCTCCACTTT.

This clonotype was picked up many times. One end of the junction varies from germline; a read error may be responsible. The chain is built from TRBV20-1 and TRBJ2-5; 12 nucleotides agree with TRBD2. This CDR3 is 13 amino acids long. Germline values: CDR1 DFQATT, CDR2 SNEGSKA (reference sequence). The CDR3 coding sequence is TGCAGTGCTAGAGATCGACTAGCGGGAGTGCAGGGCTTC. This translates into CSARDRLAGVQGF.

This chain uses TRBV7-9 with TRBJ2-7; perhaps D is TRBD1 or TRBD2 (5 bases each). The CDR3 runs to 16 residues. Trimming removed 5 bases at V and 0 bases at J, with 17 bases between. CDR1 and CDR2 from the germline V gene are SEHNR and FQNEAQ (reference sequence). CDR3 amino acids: CASSPTDSGGSYEQYF. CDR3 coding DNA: TGTGCCAGCAGCCCGACTGACTCTGGGGGCTCCTACGAGCAGTACTTC. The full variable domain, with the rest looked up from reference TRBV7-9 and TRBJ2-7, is DTGVSQNPRHKITKRGQNVTFRCDPISEHNRLYWYRQTLGQGPEFLTYFQNEAQLEKSRLLSDRFSAERPKGSFSTLEIQRTEQGDSAMYLCASSPTDSGGSYEQYFGPGTRLTVT.

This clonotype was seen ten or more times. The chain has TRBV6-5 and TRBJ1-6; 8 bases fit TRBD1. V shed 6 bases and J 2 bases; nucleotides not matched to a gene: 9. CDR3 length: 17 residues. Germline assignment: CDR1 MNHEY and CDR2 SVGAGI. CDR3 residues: CASRRDRGGTYNSPLHF. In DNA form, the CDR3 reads TGTGCCAGCAGACGAGACAGGGGAGGGACCTATAATTCACCCCTCCACTTT.

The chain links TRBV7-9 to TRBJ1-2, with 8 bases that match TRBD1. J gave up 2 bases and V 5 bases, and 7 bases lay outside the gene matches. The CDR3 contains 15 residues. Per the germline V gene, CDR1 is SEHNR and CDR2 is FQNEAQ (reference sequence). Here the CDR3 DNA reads TGTGCCAGCAGCCACCGGGACAGGCGCAACTATGGCTACACCTTC. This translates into CASSHRDRRNYGYTF.

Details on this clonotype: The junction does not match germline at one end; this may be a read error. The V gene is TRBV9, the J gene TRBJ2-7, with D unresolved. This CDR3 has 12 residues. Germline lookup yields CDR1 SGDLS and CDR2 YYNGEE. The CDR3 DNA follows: TGTGCCAGCAGTACCCCCGGTCGCGAGCAGTGCTTC. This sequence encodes CASSTPGREQCF.

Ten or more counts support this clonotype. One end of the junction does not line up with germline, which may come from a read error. The CDR3 sequence: CASSNLRDREETQYF. For the CDR3, the DNA is TGTGCTAGCAGCAACCTCCGGGACAGGGAGGAGACCCAGTACTTC. The rearrangement joins TRBV7-7 to TRBJ2-5, with 9 bases identical to TRBD1. The CDR3 has 15 residues. Germline CDR1 SSHAT, CDR2 FNYEAQ (reference sequence). Complete variable domain (other parts from reference TRBV7-7 and TRBJ2-5): GAGVSQSPRYKVTKRGQDVTLRCDPISSHATLYWYQQALGQGPEFLTYFNYEAQPDKSGLPSDRFSAERPEGSISTLTIQRTEQRDSAMYRCASSNLRDREETQYFGPGTRLLVL.

The CDR3: CASTRPPFYSGGYTF. The DNA for the CDR3 is TGTGCCAGCACCAGGCCCCCATTTTACAGTGGTGGCTACACCTTC. This chain connects TRBV6-5 to TRBJ1-2; D is ambiguous. V was clipped by 7 bases and J by 7 bases, with 22 bases between them. CDR1 is MNHEY, CDR2 SVGAGI, per germline. The CDR3 consists of 15 residues.

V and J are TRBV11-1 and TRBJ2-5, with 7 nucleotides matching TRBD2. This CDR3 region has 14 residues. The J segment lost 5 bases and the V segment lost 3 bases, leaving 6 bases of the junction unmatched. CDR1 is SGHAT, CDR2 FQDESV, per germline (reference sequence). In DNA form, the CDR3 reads TGTGCCAGCAGCTTGCGGGACTATTGGGAGACCCAGTACTTC. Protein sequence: CASSLRDYWETQYF.

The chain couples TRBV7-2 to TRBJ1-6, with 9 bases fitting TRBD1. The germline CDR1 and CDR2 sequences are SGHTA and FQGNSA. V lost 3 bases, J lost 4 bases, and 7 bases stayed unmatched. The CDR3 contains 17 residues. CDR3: CASSLNRGQGYNSPLHF. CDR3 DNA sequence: TGTGCCAGCAGCTTGAACAGGGGGCAGGGGTATAATTCACCCCTCCACTTT.

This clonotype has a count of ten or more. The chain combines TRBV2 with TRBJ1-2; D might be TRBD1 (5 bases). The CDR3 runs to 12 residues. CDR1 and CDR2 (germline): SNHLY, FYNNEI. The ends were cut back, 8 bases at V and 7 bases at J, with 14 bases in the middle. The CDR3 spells CASREGRPGYTF. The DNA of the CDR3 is TGTGCCAGCCGAGAGGGGAGGCCTGGCTACACCTTC.

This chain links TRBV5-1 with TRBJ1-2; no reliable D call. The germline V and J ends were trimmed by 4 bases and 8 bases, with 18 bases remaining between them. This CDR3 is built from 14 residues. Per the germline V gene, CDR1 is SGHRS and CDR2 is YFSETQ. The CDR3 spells CASSPDQGRVGYTF. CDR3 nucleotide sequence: TGCGCCAGCAGCCCGGACCAAGGCCGGGTGGGCTACACCTTC.

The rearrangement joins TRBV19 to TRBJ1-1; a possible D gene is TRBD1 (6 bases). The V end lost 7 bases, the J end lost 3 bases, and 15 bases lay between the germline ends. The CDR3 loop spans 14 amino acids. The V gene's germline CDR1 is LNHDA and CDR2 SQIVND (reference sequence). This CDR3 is CASTGQGYYTEAFF. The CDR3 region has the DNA TGTGCCAGTACCGGTCAGGGGTATTACACTGAAGCTTTCTTT.

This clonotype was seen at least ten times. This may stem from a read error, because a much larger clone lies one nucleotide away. The CDR3 here is CASSPHYEQYF. In DNA form, the CDR3 reads TGTGCCAGCAGTCCCCACTACGAGCAGTACTTC. The rearrangement joins TRBV2 to TRBJ2-7; no firm D call. Trimming pared 5 bases from V and 3 bases from J, leaving 5 bases between. CDR3 length: 11 residues. Germline V lookup: CDR1 SNHLY, CDR2 FYNNEI.